One and the same sample provided the 5 T cell receptor beta chains below, sequenced in a study of response to subunit inactivated influenza vaccine. TCRdb redid the calling of the RT-PCR reads with MiXCR, one entry per CDR3 protein. This sample yields about 520,000 distinct CDR3 sequences, of which 25% are seen a single time; approximately 2% belongs to the top ten. The material sequenced was CD4+ T cells sorted from PBMCs, taken 5 to 6 days after vaccination. The receptor set was obtained from a man aged 50-60 years who received an inactivated influenza vaccine.

V gene TRBV20-1 combines with J gene TRBJ2-1, with D possibly being TRBD2 (6 bases). The CDR3 covers 14 residues. Trimming took 4 bases from V and 5 from J, leaving 15 bases between them. The germline V gene has CDR1 DFQATT and CDR2 SNEGSKA (reference sequence). DNA of the CDR3: TGCAGTGCTAACCGACTAGTTTACCACAATGAGCAGTTCTTC. This sequence encodes CSANRLVYHNEQFF.

This clonotype appeared a few times. The chain uses TRBV5-1 and TRBJ2-7; a weak D match, TRBD2 (7 bases). V dropped 3 bases and J dropped 3 bases, with 13 bases sitting between them. The CDR3 extends over 14 amino acids. Per the germline V gene, CDR1 is SGHRS and CDR2 is YFSETQ. The CDR3 protein is CASSYGLGGYEQYF. The CDR3 DNA reads as TGCGCCAGCAGCTATGGACTAGGGGGCTACGAGCAGTACTTC.

The V and J genes are TRBV5-1 and TRBJ2-1; D perhaps matches TRBD1 (5 bases). CDR1 is SGHRS, CDR2 YFSETQ, per germline. V was cut by 1 base and J by 2 bases, with 10 bases left in between. The CDR3 runs 15 residues. DNA for the CDR3: TGCGCCAGCAGCTTGACAGGTGAGACCTACAATGAGCAGTTCTTC. Residues: CASSLTGETYNEQFF.

V usage is TRBV4-3 and J usage is TRBJ1-4; D not certain. The CDR3 consists of 13 residues. CDR1 is LGHNA and CDR2 is YSLEER in the germline V gene. V dropped 0 bases and J dropped 14 bases, with 13 bases sitting between them. The CDR3 sequence is CASSQELGAGLFF. CDR3 DNA: TGCGCCAGCAGCCAAGAACTAGGAGCGGGGCTGTTTTTT.

The rearrangement joins TRBV6-2 or TRBV6-3 to TRBJ1-6; D may be TRBD1 (5 bases). Trimming took 6 bases from V and 6 from J, leaving 18 bases between them. The CDR3 is made up of 16 amino acids. Per germline, CDR1 MNHEY and CDR2 SVGEGT. Here the CDR3 reads CASSSAGEERNSPLHF. As DNA, the CDR3 is TGTGCCAGCAGCTCGGCGGGGGAAGAGCGTAATTCACCCCTCCACTTT.